This entry is about one T cell receptor (beta chain). Its cognate antigen is unknown. This sample was included in a study of shared clonotypes between healthy human individuals. Overall study findings and caveats: Among donors, the sharing of clonotypes was expected to be influenced by sequencing depth.

Germline CDR1 is MGHRA and CDR2 is YSYEKL. This CDR3 has 15 residues. The V and J ends lost 2 bases and 8 bases respectively, with 15 bases between them. Each subset's genomic DNA was split evenly across several immunoSEQ plates. Assay used: immunoSEQ multiplex PCR; TCRdb lists only in-frame clones, some missing. Found here are 2 million to 2.5 million clones, more than 80% of them singletons; the top ten hold 0.39%. The sequence came from a man aged 18 to 30 in good health. Some clones in this sample may be carry-over from other donors' samples. The V and J genes are TRBV4-1 and TRBJ1-4; D remains unclear. Sequencing used naive CD4+ T cells from PBMCs. Subset here: CD45RA+ positively selected. DNA of the CDR3: TGCGCCAGCAGCCAACCTGGAGCCAGTTACGAAAAACTGTTTTTT. Translating gives CASSQPGASYEKLFF.